A single sample gave rise to the 16 T cell receptor beta chains below, sequenced in a study of OX40 agonist ivuxolimab in advanced cancers. TCRdb keeps only in-frame clones here, not all; method: immunoSEQ multiplex PCR. The table lists 65,000 to 70,000 clones, approximately 78% of them singletons, with approximately 0.4% in the top ten. This specimen consisted of CD4+ or CD8+ T cells sorted from blood, obtained in a trial of the OX40 agonist ivuxolimab. The receptors shown here come from an adult with an advanced solid tumor such as melanoma, head and neck, liver or kidney cancer.

The chain couples TRBV9 to TRBJ2-2; 12 nucleotides agree with TRBD2. This CDR3 is built from 17 residues. Per the germline V gene, CDR1 is SGDLS and CDR2 is YYNGEE. With 3 bases clipped from V and 7 bases from J, the junction kept 10 bases outside the gene matches. CDR3 sequence (DNA): TGTGCCAGCAGCGCCCTAGCGGGAGGGGCCTGGGTCGGGGAGCTGTTTTTT. Protein: CASSALAGGAWVGELFF. Using reference TRBV9 and TRBJ2-2 for the parts outside the CDR3, the full variable domain is DSGVTQTPKHLITATGQRVTLRCSPRSGDLSVYWYQQSLDQGLQFLIQYYNGEERAKGNILERFSAQQFPDLHSELNLSSLELGDSALYFCASSALAGGAWVGELFFGEGSRLTVL.

The chain combines TRBV4-3 with TRBJ1-1; D unresolved. Germline CDR1 is LGHNA and CDR2 is YSLEER. V shed 2 bases and J shed 2 bases, with 6 bases lying between them. The CDR3 extends over 13 amino acids. In nucleotides, the CDR3 is TGCGCCAGCAGCCAAAGCGGTAACACTGAAGCTTTCTTT. Translation gives CASSQSGNTEAFF.

The chain recombines TRBV11-2 with TRBJ1-3, with D unclear. The CDR3 runs 12 residues. Germline assignment: CDR1 SGHAT and CDR2 FQNNGV. Trimming removed 1 base at V and 4 bases at J, with 2 bases between. DNA for the CDR3: TGTGCCAGCAGCTTAGGGGGAAACACCATATATTTT. Encoded protein: CASSLGGNTIYF.

The J gene is TRBJ2-1, the V gene TRBV7-6; 7 positions agree with TRBD1. The CDR3 has 17 residues. V dropped 5 bases and J dropped 6; count of bases not matched to a gene: 16. Germline values: CDR1 SGHVS, CDR2 FNYEAQ. Written as DNA, the CDR3 is TGTGCCAGCAGCCCCAGTCCTTCCGGGACAGCAGGCAATGAGCAGTTCTTC. Amino acid sequence: CASSPSPSGTAGNEQFF.

The rearrangement uses TRBV15 and TRBJ2-2; 9 positions agree with TRBD2. There are 15 residues in the CDR3. Germline lookup yields CDR1 LNHNV and CDR2 YYDKDF (reference sequence). The ends lost 2 bases at V and 10 bases at J; junction bases unmatched: 8. The CDR3 here is CATSRRNSGGEELFF. CDR3 nucleotide sequence: TGTGCCACCAGCAGAAGAAATAGCGGGGGCGAGGAGCTGTTTTTT.

The chain recombines TRBV21-1 with TRBJ2-7. TRBV21-1 is flagged as a pseudogene. The CDR3 spans 16 residues. The CDR3 DNA follows: TGTGCCAGCAGCAAAGCTTTGGGAAGTGGCGGCCGGGTGTGGTACGTC. Protein product: CASSKALGSGGRVWYV.

The rearrangement links TRBV11-2 to TRBJ2-3, with unresolved D. The CDR3 has 14 residues. The germline V gene encodes CDR1 SGHAT and CDR2 FQNNGV. Trimming pared 4 bases from V and 1 base from J, leaving 9 bases between. CDR3 nucleotides: TGTGCCAGCAGCTCCGCCCGTGGCACAGATACGCAGTATTTT. It codes for CASSSARGTDTQYF.

This clone was recorded only once. The V call is TRBV2, the J call TRBJ2-7; tentatively, D is TRBD1 (5 bases). The ends were cut back, 2 bases at V and 7 bases at J, with 15 bases in the middle. Germline loops: CDR1 SNHLY, CDR2 FYNNEI. This CDR3 is 14 amino acids long. CDR3 amino acids: CASSESGSRREQYF. DNA for the CDR3: TGTGCCAGCAGTGAATCAGGGTCCCGGCGAGAGCAGTACTTC.

V is TRBV11-1 and J is TRBJ1-6; D possibly corresponds to TRBD1 (5 bases). With 5 bases removed from V and 7 bases from J, the gap between germline ends came to 15 bases. The CDR3 spans 15 residues. Germline CDR1 is SGHAT and CDR2 is FQDESV (reference sequence). This CDR3 is CASSPTAGGNSPLHF. The DNA for the CDR3 is TGTGCCAGCAGCCCCACCGCTGGGGGGAATTCACCCCTCCACTTT.

The gene calls are TRBV5-1 and TRBJ1-2, with a tentative D call TRBD1 (6 bases). Germline V CDR1 and CDR2: SGHRS, YFSETQ. The CDR3 has 16 amino acids. The V end was cut by 0 bases, the J end by 5 bases, with 17 bases between. As DNA, the CDR3 is TGCGCCAGCAGCTTGGTAGAGGCCAGGGGATTTTATGGCTACACCTTC. Translation gives CASSLVEARGFYGYTF.

The V and J genes are TRBV19 and TRBJ2-7; tentative D call: TRBD1 (6 bases). V lost 1 base, J lost 6 bases, and 13 bases lay in between. The CDR3 contains 14 residues. Germline CDR1 reads LNHDA; CDR2 reads SQIVND (reference sequence). CDR3 DNA: TGTGCCAGTAGTATAGTCCTGACAGGTTCCGAGCAGTACTTC. The encoded protein is CASSIVLTGSEQYF.

The rearrangement joins TRBV7-2 to TRBJ1-4; no clear D. Germline V CDR1 and CDR2: SGHTA, FQGNSA. V was cut by 0 bases and J by 0 bases, with 8 bases left in between. This CDR3 comprises 16 residues. The CDR3 nucleotides are TGTGCCAGCAGCTTAGCGGCCGGGACAACTAATGAAAAACTGTTTTTT. It codes for CASSLAAGTTNEKLFF. Full variable domain (outside the CDR3, taken from reference TRBV7-2 and TRBJ1-4): GAGVSQSPSNKVTEKGKDVELRCDPISGHTALYWYRQSLGQGLEFLIYFQGNSAPDKSGLPSDRFSAERTGGSVSTLTIQRTQQEDSAVYLCASSLAAGTTNEKLFFGSGTQLSVL.

The genes are TRBV28 and TRBJ1-2, with D maybe TRBD1 (5 bases). With 6 bases removed from V and 4 bases from J, the gap between germline ends came to 9 bases. The CDR3 covers 12 residues. Per the germline V gene, CDR1 is MDHEN and CDR2 is SYDVKM. The CDR3 DNA reads TGTGCCAGCAGGGGGACGTTCTATGGCTACACCTTC. This sequence encodes CASRGTFYGYTF.

This chain joins TRBV7-3 and TRBJ2-2; D is possibly TRBD2 (6 bases). The V gene's germline CDR1 is SGHTA and CDR2 FQGTGA. The CDR3 has 17 residues. Trimming cost V 1 base and J 0 bases, with 12 bases left between them. The CDR3 coding sequence is TGTGCCAGCAGCTTAATGCGGGCGGGGACGAACACCGGGGAGCTGTTTTTT. Residues: CASSLMRAGTNTGELFF.

This clone was found a few times. This chain uses TRBV2 with TRBJ2-3; 8 bases map to TRBD2. Germline CDR1 SNHLY, CDR2 FYNNEI. Germline trimming cut 5 bases from V and 4 bases from J; bases unmatched to any gene: 11. The CDR3 has 16 residues. The CDR3 sequence is CASSKRSGGSADTQYF. The CDR3 DNA sequence: TGTGCCAGCAGTAAACGGAGCGGGGGCTCCGCAGATACGCAGTATTTT.

The V and J genes are TRBV30 and TRBJ1-1; D is unresolved. V lost 4 bases, J lost 4 bases, and 13 bases lay in between. This CDR3 is built from 13 residues. Germline V CDR1 and CDR2: GTSNPN, SVGIG (reference sequence). In DNA, the CDR3 is TGTGCCTGGACCATAACCGTGGGCACTGAAGCTTTCTTT. It yields the protein CAWTITVGTEAFF.